This T cell receptor beta chain comes out of a study of CD8+ T cells in alopecia areata. In the study overall: People stayed on tofacitinib for 6 to 18 months, then stopped the drug for 6 months. Whole-study findings and limits: Sharing of TCR sequences between patients (possibly for HLA-related reasons) was less clear than in mice.

Extracted RNA was reverse transcribed into cDNA, the sequencing template. Here immunoSEQ multiplex PCR was the method, and the copy in TCRdb shows in-frame clones only, minus some. This sample carries some 200,000 clones, 45% to 75% of them seen once, and the ten largest clones take roughly 3.3%. There are a few counts of this clone. What it binds is unknown. This CDR3 has 14 amino acids. Germline lookup yields CDR1 SGHRS and CDR2 YFSETQ. Trimming took 4 bases from V and 5 from J; bases not matched to a gene: 6. Treatment in this sample: oral pan-JAK inhibitor, 5-10 mg twice daily. Sequenced here: CD4+ T cells sorted from blood, sampled at week 4, from a patient treated with tofacitinib. The chain joins TRBV5-1 to TRBJ2-5; 9 positions agree with TRBD1. This clonotype was obtained from a human donor with alopecia areata. In nucleotides, the CDR3 is TGCGCCAGCAGCGATCACAGGGGGCTGGAGACCCAGTACTTC. Encoded protein: CASSDHRGLETQYF. The variable domain in full, completed from reference TRBV5-1 and TRBJ2-5, reads KAGVTQTPRYLIKTRGQQVTLSCSPISGHRSVSWYQQTPGQGLQFLFEYFSETQRNKGNFPGRFSGRQFSNSRSEMNVSTLELGDSALYLCASSDHRGLETQYFGPGTRLLVL.